The T cell receptor beta chain under discussion was sequenced for a study of cytomegalovirus exposure and HLA in healthy donors. For the study at large: Unique TCRs numbering 75 million to 95 million, obtained from HLA-typed donors, made up an early data release.

The primer mix had 60 Vbeta and 13 Jbeta primers. Sequenced by immunoSEQ multiplex PCR; TCRdb stores in-frame clones only, minus some. Of about 98,000 clones listed, around 75% are singletons. Findings of the study overall: In a later analysis, an Asian-associated ancestry cluster reportedly showed fewer N-insertions than the 666-donor mean. It was 164 TCR beta chains that were listed as cytomegalovirus-associated.

This CDR3 has 16 amino acids. Germline V gives CDR1 SGDLS, CDR2 YYNGEE. V was pared by 6 bases and J by 2 bases, with 12 bases of the junction left unmatched. In this sample, this clone turned up once. Its antigen is currently unknown. Healthy bone marrow donors made up the donors. Sample: PBMCs. The receptor was derived from a man aged 18 to 30 in good health and CMV-seropositive. V gene TRBV9 combines with J gene TRBJ1-1; the match to TRBD1 covers 8 bases. The CDR3 loop reads CASNRDRIRSNTEAFF. Here the CDR3 DNA reads TGTGCCAGCAATCGGGACAGGATAAGAAGTAACACTGAAGCTTTCTTT.